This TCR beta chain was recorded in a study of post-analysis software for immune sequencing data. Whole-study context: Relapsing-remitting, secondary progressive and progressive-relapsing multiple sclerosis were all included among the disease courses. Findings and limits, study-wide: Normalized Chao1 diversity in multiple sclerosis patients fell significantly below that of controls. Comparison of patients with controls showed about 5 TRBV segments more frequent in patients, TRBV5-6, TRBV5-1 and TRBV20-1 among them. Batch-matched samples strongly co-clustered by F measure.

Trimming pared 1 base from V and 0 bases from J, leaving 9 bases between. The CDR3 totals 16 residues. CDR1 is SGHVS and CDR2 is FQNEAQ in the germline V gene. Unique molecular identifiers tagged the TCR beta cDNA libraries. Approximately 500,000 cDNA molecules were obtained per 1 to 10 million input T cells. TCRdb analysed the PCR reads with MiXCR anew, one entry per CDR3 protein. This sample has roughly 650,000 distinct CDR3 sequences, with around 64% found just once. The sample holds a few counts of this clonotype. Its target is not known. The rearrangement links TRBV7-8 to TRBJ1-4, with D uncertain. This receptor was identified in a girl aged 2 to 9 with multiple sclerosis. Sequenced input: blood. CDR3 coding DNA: TGTGCCAGCAGCTTAGAGTCGGCGGCAACTAATGAAAAACTGTTTTTT. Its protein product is CASSLESAATNEKLFF.